This T cell receptor beta chain emerged from a study of T cell responses to AZD1222 COVID-19 vaccine. As for the study in general: Second doses at about 4 or about 12 weeks were pooled. Findings and caveats of the study: Possibly, clonal diversity was underestimated; donors were largely white British and included more females. When two AZD1222 doses had been given, Spike-specific TCR breadth and depth rose.

Clones were sequenced by immunoSEQ multiplex PCR, and TCRdb holds only the in-frame ones, with some missing. The data show more than 95,000 clones, over 85% seen once. CDR3 length: 13 residues. V lost 4 bases and J lost 5; bases outside the gene matches: 3. Per germline, CDR1 WSHSY and CDR2 SAAADI. With respect to this clone: What it binds is unknown.

The sequences come from peripheral blood, collected on day 0 of AZD1222 vaccination. This sequence joins TRBV10-2 and TRBJ2-7, with 9 bases fitting TRBD1. The clonotype originates from an adult in good health. The CDR3 DNA reads as TGCGCCAGCAGTGGACAGGGGGGCGACGAGCAGTACTTC. Amino acid sequence: CASSGQGGDEQYF.